One sample yielded the 5 T cell receptor beta chains listed below, sequenced in a study of blood T cell repertoires in COVID-19. Using immunoSEQ multiplex PCR, the repertoire was profiled, and TCRdb retains in-frame clones only, with some absent. This table has 50,000 to 60,000 clones, 90% appearing once. The sample was peripheral blood. The receptors were sampled from a man in his forties with acute or convalescent COVID-19.

CDR3 residues: CASSRNRGQDTEAFF. The DNA of the CDR3 is TGTGCCAGTAGTAGGAACAGGGGGCAGGACACTGAAGCTTTCTTT. The chain is built from TRBV19 and TRBJ1-1; TRBD1 matches 9 bases. Unmatched junction bases numbered 6, after V lost 4 bases and J lost 3 bases. Germline V lookup: CDR1 LNHDA, CDR2 SQIVND (reference sequence). The CDR3 totals 15 residues.

This clone was seen a handful of times. The V gene is TRBV7-3, the J gene TRBJ2-3, with 9 nucleotides matching TRBD1. This CDR3 is 16 amino acids long. J was trimmed by 6 bases and V by 5 bases; bases with no gene match: 12. In germline, CDR1 is SGHTA, CDR2 FQGTGA. CDR3 region: CASSLLKQGAADTQYF. CDR3 DNA sequence: TGTGCCAGCAGCCTGTTGAAACAGGGGGCGGCGGATACGCAGTATTTT.

The chain links TRBV24-1 to TRBJ1-5; 9 nucleotides agree with TRBD1. CDR3 size: 14 residues. The germline V gene has CDR1 KGHDR and CDR2 SFDVKD. J gave up 4 bases and V 7 bases, and 4 bases lay outside the gene matches. CDR3 residues: CATRGTGQNQPQHF. The CDR3 region has the DNA TGTGCCACCAGGGGGACAGGGCAAAATCAGCCCCAGCATTTT.

The gene calls are TRBV3-1 (or the pseudogene TRBV3-2) and TRBJ1-2; no definite D call. The CDR3 is made up of 14 amino acids. The germline CDR1 and CDR2 sequences are LGHDT and YNNKEL (reference sequence). V was pared by 1 base and J by 8 bases, with 14 bases between. The CDR3 DNA reads as TGTGCCAGCAGCCAAGGGTTAACAGCCGGAGGCTACACCTTC. Translated: CASSQGLTAGGYTF.

This clone occurred a few times. CDR3 DNA: TGTGCCAGCAGCCCCACCCCCAGGGGGCTAGTAGAACTGTTTTTT. Its protein product is CASSPTPRGLVELFF. The chain recombines TRBV7-6 with TRBJ1-4; TRBD1 aligns across 8 bases. CDR3 length: 15 residues. Germline V gene data show CDR1 as SGHVS and CDR2 as FNYEAQ. Trimming at V came to 5 bases and at J to 12 bases, leaving 14 bases not matched to a gene.